The 17 T cell receptor beta chains in this list originate from one sample, sequenced in a study of breast tumors, draining lymph nodes, adjacent tissues. TCRdb processed the multiplex PCR reads anew with MiXCR; each CDR3 protein has one entry. The profile shows about 20,000 distinct CDR3 sequences, 43% of them singletons. Sequenced input: breast tumor tissue. These receptors all come from a female donor with breast cancer. Some clones in this sample may be carry-over from other donors' samples.

Concerning this clonotype itself: The junction departs from the called germline gene at one end, perhaps through a read error. V and J are TRBV7-2 and TRBJ1-1; D gene uncertain. CDR1 and CDR2 (germline): SGHTA, FQGNSA. This CDR3 has 14 residues. This CDR3 is CASSLGRLNAEAFF. The DNA for the CDR3 is TGTGCCAGCAGCTTAGGACGGTTGAACGCTGAAGCTTTCTTT.

With respect to this clonotype: Its ends do not fully match the called genes, so a read error is possible. The gene calls are TRBV20-1 and TRBJ2-7; TRBD2 aligns across 10 bases. The CDR3 is 16 residues long. From germline, CDR1 is DFQATT and CDR2 SNEGSKA (reference sequence). The CDR3 bases are TGCAGTGCGACGGGGCTAGCGGGAGTAATTGCCTACGAGCGGTACTTC. It encodes CSATGLAGVIAYERYF.

Relative to its sample, this clonotype is medium-sized. The chain has TRBV7-9 and TRBJ2-5; the D is unclear. The germline V and J ends were trimmed by 5 bases and 5 bases, with 15 bases remaining between them. The germline V gene has CDR1 SEHNR and CDR2 FQNEAQ (reference sequence). This CDR3 contains 14 residues. The CDR3 DNA is TGTGCCAGCAGCCCAACGCAGGCTTGGGAGACCCAGTACTTC. Translating it yields CASSPTQAWETQYF.

V and J are TRBV7-8 and TRBJ1-5, with 7 bases identical to TRBD1. The ends lost 0 bases at V and 9 bases at J; junction bases unmatched: 11. This CDR3 has 16 residues. CDR1 and CDR2 (germline): SGHVS, FQNEAQ. The CDR3 loop reads CASSLAGTAFMTPQHF. CDR3 nucleotide sequence: TGTGCCAGCAGCTTAGCGGGGACAGCGTTTATGACGCCCCAGCATTTT.

The chain uses TRBV2 and TRBJ1-6, with 11 nucleotides matching TRBD1. The CDR3 length is 16 residues. Germline values: CDR1 SNHLY, CDR2 FYNNEI. Trimming took 3 bases from V and 11 from J; bases not matched to a gene: 9. The CDR3, as DNA: TGTGCCAGCAGTGAGAGGACAGGGGGCGCCTGTCCACCCCTCCACTTT. The encoded protein is CASSERTGGACPPLHF.

V and J are TRBV7-8 and TRBJ1-5; no clear D gene. V lost 2 bases and J 3 bases, leaving 11 bases between the germline ends. This CDR3 contains 15 residues. CDR1 is SGHVS and CDR2 is FQNEAQ in the germline V gene. In DNA form, the CDR3 reads TGTGCCAGCAGCTTATGGGTCATCATCAATCAGCCCCAGCATTTT. Its protein is CASSLWVIINQPQHF.

The chain links TRBV20-1 to TRBJ2-3; 10 nucleotides line up with TRBD2. The V and J ends lost 0 bases and 5 bases, in that order; junction bases with no gene match: 8. The germline V gene encodes CDR1 DFQATT and CDR2 SNEGSKA (reference sequence). The CDR3 consists of 16 residues. The CDR3 loop is CSARDQQRGGGDTQYF. The CDR3 coding sequence is TGCAGTGCTAGAGATCAACAGCGGGGGGGTGGAGATACGCAGTATTTT.

Within the sample, this clonotype is medium-sized. This rearrangement joins TRBV9 to TRBJ2-3; 7 positions agree with TRBD2. CDR3 length: 15 amino acids. CDR1 SGDLS and CDR2 YYNGEE come from the germline V gene. V lost 0 bases, J lost 5 bases, and 6 bases stayed unmatched. The CDR3 nucleotides are TGTGCCAGCAGCGTAGTCCCTAGCGGCGTAGATACGCAGTATTTT. As protein: CASSVVPSGVDTQYF.

This clonotype was observed many times. The chain combines TRBV7-9 with TRBJ1-3; D unclear. Germline-derived CDR1 and CDR2 are SEHNR and FQNEAQ (reference sequence). Trimming removed 5 bases from V and 0 bases from J, with 14 bases in between. The CDR3 loop spans 16 amino acids. CDR3 DNA: TGTGCCAGCAGCCCCTCAGGATACGGCTCTGGAAACACCATATATTTT. It yields the protein CASSPSGYGSGNTIYF.

The sample holds many counts of this clonotype. The chain has TRBV12-3 or TRBV12-4 and TRBJ2-1, with a weak D call TRBD2 (5 bases). The germline V and J ends were trimmed by 3 bases and 15 bases, with 18 bases remaining between them. The CDR3 length is 13 residues. The CDR3 sequence: CASSLEHGISPFF. The CDR3 region has the DNA TGTGCCAGCAGTTTGGAGCACGGGATCTCTCCGTTCTTC.

This clonotype was seen once. V and J are TRBV25-1 and TRBJ2-3; D is unresolved. The CDR3 runs to 14 residues. V lost 3 bases and J 2 bases, leaving 9 bases between the germline ends. Germline loops: CDR1 MGHDK, CDR2 SYGVNS. The CDR3 DNA follows: TGTGCCAGCAGTGATTGGGCATTCACAGATACGCAGTATTTT. Encoded protein: CASSDWAFTDTQYF.

The chain links TRBV6-1 to TRBJ2-7; TRBD2 agrees at 13 bases. This CDR3 region has 15 residues. V lost 1 base and J lost 3; bases outside the gene matches: 0. CDR1 is MNHNS, CDR2 SASEGT, per germline. The DNA of the CDR3 is TGTGCCAGCAGTGAAGGGACTAGCGGGAGCTACGAGCAGTACTTC. Translating gives CASSEGTSGSYEQYF.

This clonotype appeared many times. This sequence joins TRBV2 and TRBJ1-5; D perhaps matches TRBD1 (5 bases). This CDR3 comprises 14 residues. From germline, CDR1 is SNHLY and CDR2 FYNNEI. V lost 3 bases and J 1 base, leaving 7 bases between the germline ends. The CDR3 is CASSDRASNQPQHF. The CDR3 nucleotides are TGTGCCAGCAGTGACAGGGCCAGCAATCAGCCCCAGCATTTT.

The sample holds many counts of this clonotype. V usage is TRBV18 and J usage is TRBJ2-1, with 11 positions matching TRBD2. This CDR3 has 16 amino acids. Per the germline V gene, CDR1 is KGHSH and CDR2 is LQKENI. Trimming cost V 6 bases and J 0 bases; bases outside gene matches: 4. The CDR3 loop reads CASSASGRSSYNEQFF. The CDR3 DNA reads as TGTGCCAGCTCGGCTAGCGGGAGGAGCTCCTACAATGAGCAGTTCTTC.

This clonotype was observed at least ten times. This sequence joins TRBV15 and TRBJ1-1, with D perhaps matching TRBD1 (5 bases). The germline CDR1 and CDR2 sequences are LNHNV and YYDKDF (reference sequence). CDR3 length: 13 residues. Trimming cost V 0 bases and J 8 bases, with 10 bases left between them. The CDR3 reads CATSRDPAGEAFF. The CDR3 DNA is TGTGCCACCAGCAGAGATCCGGCAGGGGAAGCTTTCTTT.

This clonotype was found many times. The rearrangement links TRBV10-1 to TRBJ2-7; 8 bases match TRBD2. The germline CDR1 and CDR2 sequences are WNHNN and SYGVQD (reference sequence). The V and J ends lost 6 bases and 6 bases, in that order; junction bases with no gene match: 13. The CDR3 loop spans 15 amino acids. CDR3 protein: CASRMLSGGPSEQYF. CDR3 coding DNA: TGCGCCAGCAGGATGTTGTCGGGAGGGCCCTCCGAGCAGTACTTC.

In the case of this clonotype: At one of its ends the junction is not consistent with the germline gene, which may arise from a read error. The chain links TRBV20-1 to TRBJ2-3; 7 bases agree with TRBD2. The V gene's germline CDR1 is DFQATT and CDR2 SNEGSKA (reference sequence). The CDR3 has 11 amino acids. The CDR3 DNA reads as TGCAGTGCTACGCTAGCGGATACGCGGTCTTTT. Protein product: CSATLADTRSF.